This TCR beta chain was observed in a study of OX40 agonist ivuxolimab in advanced cancers. About the investigation overall: Ivuxolimab was an agonistic, fully human IgG2 monoclonal antibody directed against OX40 (CD134), a costimulatory receptor. Patients were allowed to have had prior anti-PD-1, anti-PD-L1 or anti-CTLA-4 therapy, and around 41% of the dose-escalation patients had previously received checkpoint inhibitors. Intravenous ivuxolimab was administered to patients every 2 weeks at six dose levels: 0.01, 0.1, 0.3, 1.5, 3 and 10 mg/kg. The purpose of peripheral TCRbeta sequencing was to test whether ivuxolimab changed TCR sequence diversity and led to clonal T-cell expansion. Of the roughly 51 patients in dose escalation, about 20 had hepatocellular carcinoma, approximately 15 had melanoma, 9 had renal cell carcinoma and 9 had head and neck cancer. Three dose-escalation patients achieved partial responses, one with hepatocellular carcinoma and two with cutaneous melanoma. The dose-escalation cohort was around 83% male with a mean age of about 54 years, ranging from about 20 to 80. The paper covers the monotherapy dose-escalation part of the phase I ivuxolimab trial, which included N ≈ 57 patients. Here is what the overall study found, with its caveats: Clonal expansion of both CD4+ and CD8+ blood T cells was observed from baseline to week 6 at doses 0.1 to 3.0 mg/kg. In the 0.1-3.0 mg/kg groups, partial responders had among the lowest normalized peripheral clonal expansion, particularly in CD8+ T cells. After ivuxolimab, expanded clones were on average more numerous among CD8+ T cells than among CD4+ T cells. The antigen specificity of the clonally expanded peripheral T cells was not determined. Low levels of normalized T-cell clonal expansion were also seen in some patients who did not respond.

V and J lose 4 bases and 5 bases, and a span of 11 bases separates them. CDR1 MDHEN and CDR2 SYDVKM were looked up in the germline V gene. Counted from cysteine to phenylalanine, this CDR3 has 13 amino acids. The sequence is cut down to CDR3 DNA, 39 bases in frame from base 1. Patients with autoimmune disease history or receiving systemic immunosuppression were excluded from the trial. Peripheral blood for TCR sequencing was collected from all dose cohorts at baseline, on cycle 4 day 1, and on cycle 7 day 1. Samples were obtained from an open-label, multicenter, first-in-human phase I dose-escalation trial of ivuxolimab. Adults with locally advanced or metastatic melanoma, renal cell, hepatocellular, or head and neck squamous cell carcinoma were enrolled in the trial. CD4+ and CD8+ T cells were sorted separately from peripheral blood before TCR sequencing. Points on this clone: Its binding antigen is unknown. No base qualities exist here, and no much larger clone lies one base off it.

For sequencing of the TCRbeta CDR3 region, genomic DNA was extracted from the sorted cells. The immunoSEQ Assay was used for sequencing of TCRbeta CDR3 regions. TCRdb obtained this table from immuneACCESS and retained in-frame rearrangements with V and J assigned. These tables miss some clones; where compared with another copy, unresolved V genes account for less than half of the shortfall, and the remainder is unexplained. The sample profile shows under 90,000 clones; roughly nine tenths of them were found once. The biggest ten clones account for less than 3% of the sample. This specimen consisted of CD4+ or CD8+ T cells sorted from blood, obtained in a trial of the OX40 agonist ivuxolimab. The receptor's source is an adult with an advanced solid tumor such as melanoma, head and neck, liver or kidney cancer. The rearranged segments are TRBV28 and TRBJ2-5; the D region is possibly TRBD1 or TRBD2, each matching across 5 bases. The nucleotides are TGTGCCAGCAGTTCGTCGGGGCCGGAGACCCAGTACTTC. Translated, it reads CASSSSGPETQYF. Full variable domain (CDR3 extended with the reference TRBV28 and TRBJ2-5 proteins): DVKVTQSSRYLVKRTGEKVFLECVQDMDHENMFWYRQDPGLGLRLIYFSYDVKMKEKGDIPEGYSVSREKKERFSLILESASTNQTSMYLCASSSSGPETQYFGPGTRLLVL.